The entry that follows covers one TCR beta chain sequence. Per germline, CDR1 MNHNS and CDR2 SASEGT. This CDR3 has 16 residues. V lost 2 bases to trimming and J lost 0 bases, with 11 bases between them. This table comes from immunoSEQ multiplex PCR, and its TCRdb copy is limited to in-frame clones, with some not included. This sample has 37,000 or so clones, with approximately 85% found just once. The source of the sample is a study of T cells in narcolepsy. Input material: CD45RA- memory CD4+ T cells from PBMCs. This receptor was obtained from a human donor with narcolepsy. The chain joins TRBV6-1 to TRBJ1-3; TRBD1 is a possible D gene (5 bases). CDR3 coding DNA: TGTGCCAGCAGTGAACCGGGACGAGGCTCTGGAAACACCATATATTTT. This encodes CASSEPGRGSGNTIYF.